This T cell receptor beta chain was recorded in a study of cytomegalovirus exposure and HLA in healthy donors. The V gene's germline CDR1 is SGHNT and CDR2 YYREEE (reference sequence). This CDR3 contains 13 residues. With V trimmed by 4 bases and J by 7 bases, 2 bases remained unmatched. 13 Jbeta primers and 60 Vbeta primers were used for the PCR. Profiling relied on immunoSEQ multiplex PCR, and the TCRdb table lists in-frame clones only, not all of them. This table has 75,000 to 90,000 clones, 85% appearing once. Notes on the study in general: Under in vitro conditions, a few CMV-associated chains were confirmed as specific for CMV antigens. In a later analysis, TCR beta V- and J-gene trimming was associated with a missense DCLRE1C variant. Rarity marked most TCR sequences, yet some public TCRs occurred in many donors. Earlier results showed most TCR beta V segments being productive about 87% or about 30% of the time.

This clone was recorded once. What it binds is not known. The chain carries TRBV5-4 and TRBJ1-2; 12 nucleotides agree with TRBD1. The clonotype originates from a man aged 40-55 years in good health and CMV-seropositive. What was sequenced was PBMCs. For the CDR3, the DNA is TGTGCCAGCAGCCGGGACAGGGGGCGTGGCTACACCTTC. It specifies CASSRDRGRGYTF.